The 4 T cell receptor beta chains reported below all come from one sample, sequenced in a study of cytomegalovirus exposure and HLA in healthy donors (dated by TCRdb to between 2016 and 2019). Library construction relied on the immunoSEQ multiplex PCR assay. For the multiplex PCR, a mixture combining 60 forward primers for TCR Vbeta segments and 13 reverse primers for TCR Jbeta segments was used. Held by TCRdb, this immuneACCESS table contains in-frame sequences only and omits some clones. Under half of the omission traces to an unresolved V gene where checked; the cause of the rest is unknown. For this sample the table gives tens of thousands of clones, of which 65% to 90% were detected only once. The biggest ten clones account for approximately 11% of the sample. The sequencing input was PBMCs. These receptors were obtained from a female donor in good health and CMV-seronegative.

This clone was recorded a few times. V usage is TRBV5-5 and J usage is TRBJ2-7; TRBD2 matches at 7 bases. The CDR3 is 14 amino acids. Germline V gene data show CDR1 as SGHKS and CDR2 as YYEKEE (reference sequence). The V and J ends lost 4 bases and 3 bases, in that order; junction bases with no gene match: 7. CDR3 in amino acids: CASSLRDYLYEQYF. CDR3 bases: TGTGCCAGCAGCCTAAGGGACTACCTCTACGAGCAGTACTTC.

V gene TRBV6-1 combines with J gene TRBJ2-7; 8 bases fit TRBD1. CDR3 size: 15 residues. Germline CDR1 MNHNS, CDR2 SASEGT. With V trimmed by 4 bases and J by 3 bases, 8 bases remained unmatched. The CDR3 loop is CASSGTGLSLYEQYF. The CDR3 DNA sequence: TGTGCCAGCAGTGGGACAGGGCTGTCGCTCTACGAGCAGTACTTC.

This chain uses TRBV7-9 with TRBJ2-7; 8 nucleotides align to TRBD1. The CDR3 consists of 14 residues. From germline, CDR1 is SEHNR and CDR2 FQNEAQ (reference sequence). The junction had 6 bases not matched to a gene; V was cut back by 5 bases and J by 3 bases. The CDR3 DNA follows: TGTGCCAGCAGCGCGGCCGGGACAGGCTACGAGCAGTACTTC. Its protein is CASSAAGTGYEQYF.

This rearrangement joins TRBV6-1 to TRBJ1-4; no clear D. CDR1 is MNHNS and CDR2 is SASEGT in the germline V gene. This CDR3 has 15 amino acids. V was pared by 2 bases and J by 8 bases, with 15 bases between. DNA of the CDR3: TGTGCCAGCAGTGAAAATCTCGAAGGAGGGGAAAAACTGTTTTTT. Protein sequence: CASSENLEGGEKLFF.